Listed below are T cell receptor beta chains from one sample, sequenced in a study of Ad26.COV2.S vaccination and SARS-CoV-2 variants. The repertoire was sequenced with immunoSEQ multiplex PCR; TCRdb's copy has only in-frame clones and lacks some. The profile shows about 350,000 clones, 88% of them singletons. This material consisted of peripheral blood, taken in a trial of Ad26.COV2.S vaccine versus placebo. Every receptor here comes from a person aged 18-60 years who received the Ad26.COV2.S COVID-19 vaccine or a placebo. The CDR3 runs from the conserved cysteine through the conserved F or W. A D gene is named only where the DNA matches it firmly. The size field is filled for only some rows; it gives once, few, many or a size class.

TRBD2	TRBV28	TRBJ2-1	NA	TGTGCCAGCAGTCAATCGGAGGGCGGGGGGAGTGAGCAGTTCTTC	CASSQSEGGGSEQFF
TRBD1	TRBV27	TRBJ2-7	NA	TGTGCCAGCTGTACCGGGACAGGCTACGAGCAGTACTTC	CASCTGTGYEQYF
TRBD1	TRBV4-3	TRBJ1-5	NA	TGCGCCAGCAGCCAAGATCAGACAGGGGGCATTCAGCCCCAGCATTTT	CASSQDQTGGIQPQHF
TRBD1	TRBV5-1	TRBJ2-3	NA	TGCGCCAGCAGCTTCGGACAGGGATCAGATACGCAGTATTTT	CASSFGQGSDTQYF
NA	TRBV7-3	TRBJ2-2	NA	TGTGCCAGCAGCATAAACAGGGTTGGCCCCGGGGAGCTGTTTTTT	CASSINRVGPGELFF
TRBD1	TRBV24-1	TRBJ2-5	NA	TGTGCCACCAGTGCCACCTCCGGGACAGCCCAAGAGACCCAGTACTTC	CATSATSGTAQETQYF
NA	TRBV21-1	TRBJ1-3	NA	TGTGCCAGCAGCCAGCGCAAGGGAAACACCATATATTTT	CASSQRKGNTIYF
NA	TRBV20-1	TRBJ1-2	NA	TGCAGTGCAGGACAGAGCTATGGCTACACCTTC	CSAGQSYGYTF
TRBD2	TRBV28	TRBJ2-1	NA	TGTGCCAGCACCCCGACTAGCGGGAGTTACAATGAGCAGTTCTTC	CASTPTSGSYNEQFF
NA	TRBV5-4	TRBJ1-2	few	TGTGCCAGCTCGGAGAGTTCCTATGGCTACACCTTC	CASSESSYGYTF
TRBD2	TRBV19	TRBJ2-5	NA	TGTGCCAGTAGTACATCTAGCGGGGGCCTGAGTGGGGAGACCCAGTACTTC	CASSTSSGGLSGETQYF
NA	TRBV18	TRBJ1-5	few	TGTGCCAGCTCACCGTGGGGGCCTGGAGCCGGCAATCAGCCCCAGCATTTT	CASSPWGPGAGNQPQHF
NA	TRBV28	TRBJ1-5	NA	TGTGCCAGCAGCCCTATTGCTTCTGAGCAGCCCCAGCATTTT	CASSPIASEQPQHF
TRBD2	TRBV6-5	TRBJ2-1	NA	TGTGCCAGCAGTATAAACGGGGGGTCGTGGAATGAGCAGTTCTTC	CASSINGGSWNEQFF
TRBD1	TRBV6-5	TRBJ2-7	few	TGTGCCAGCAGTACAGGGGTTAGCTCCTACGAGCAGTACTTC	CASSTGVSSYEQYF
TRBD1	TRBV5-4	TRBJ2-3	NA	TGTGCCAGCAGTCAAGACAGGGGGTCCGCGAATACGCAGTATTTT	CASSQDRGSANTQYF
NA	TRBV4-3	TRBJ2-3	once	TGCGCCAGCAGCCAATTATCGGGAGATACGCAGTATTTT	CASSQLSGDTQYF
NA	TRBV6-2/TRBV6-3	TRBJ1-6	NA	TGTGCCAGCAGTCCGGTTCGGACAGAAAATTCACCCCTCCACTTT	CASSPVRTENSPLHF
TRBD2	TRBV7-9	TRBJ2-1	NA	TGTGCCAGCAGCTTAGTCGGCGCGGGGGGAAACAATGAGCAGTTCTTC	CASSLVGAGGNNEQFF
NA	TRBV11-2	TRBJ1-3	NA	TGTGCCAGCAGCTTTCTCAGCTCTGGAAACACCATATATTTT	CASSFLSSGNTIYF
NA	TRBV9	TRBJ2-3	NA	TGTGCCAGCAGCTACTCAAGCACAGATACGCAGTATTTT	CASSYSSTDTQYF
TRBD1	TRBV5-1	TRBJ1-6	once	TGCGCCAGCAGCTCGGGGACAGGGTCGCTTATTAATTCACCCCTCCACTTT	CASSSGTGSLINSPLHF
NA	TRBV28	TRBJ1-2	NA	TGTGCCAGCAGTATCTCGGGGGGCGAGAACTATGGCTACACCTTC	CASSISGGENYGYTF
TRBD1	TRBV4-1	TRBJ2-1	few	TGCGCCAGCAGCCAAGAAGAACAGGGGGGCTCCTACAATGAGCAGTTCTTC	CASSQEEQGGSYNEQFF
NA	TRBV7-6	TRBJ1-5	once	TGTGCCAGCAGTTCACTCGGGGCGGGGGAGCAGCCCCAGCATTTT	CASSSLGAGEQPQHF
NA	TRBV9	TRBJ1-2	NA	TGTGCCAGCAGCGTAGACAGAAACTATGGCTACACCTTC	CASSVDRNYGYTF